This record covers a single T cell receptor (beta chain). This record belongs to a study of T cell changes during pregnancy in multiple sclerosis. Profiling relied on immunoSEQ multiplex PCR, and the TCRdb table lists in-frame clones only, not all of them. Of fewer than 85,000 clones listed, around nine tenths are singletons. Germline V CDR1 and CDR2: LNHDA, SQIVND (reference sequence). With 3 bases removed from V and 4 bases from J, the gap between germline ends came to 12 bases. CDR3 size: 14 residues. This sequence joins TRBV19 and TRBJ1-1, with D perhaps TRBD1 (5 bases). The TCR sequence derives from a female donor in good health, enrolled as a control in a pregnancy study. Sample: peripheral blood, taken in the first trimester of pregnancy. This CDR3 is CASSMTSGFTEAFF. The CDR3 DNA follows: TGTGCCAGTAGTATGACTTCAGGGTTCACTGAAGCTTTCTTT.